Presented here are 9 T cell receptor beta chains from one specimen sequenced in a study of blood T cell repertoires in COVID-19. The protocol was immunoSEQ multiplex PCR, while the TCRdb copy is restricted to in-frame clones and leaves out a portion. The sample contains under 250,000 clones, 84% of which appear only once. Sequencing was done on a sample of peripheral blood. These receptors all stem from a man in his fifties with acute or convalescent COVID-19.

CDR3 amino acids: CASSLEEGYEQYF. CDR3 nucleotides: TGTGCCAGCAGCTTAGAGGAGGGTTATGAGCAGTACTTC. This chain uses TRBV11-3 with TRBJ2-7, with a tentative D call TRBD2 (6 bases). Germline CDR1 reads SGHNT; CDR2 reads YENEEA. This CDR3 comprises 13 residues. V gave up 0 bases and J gave up 7 bases, with 10 bases separating them.

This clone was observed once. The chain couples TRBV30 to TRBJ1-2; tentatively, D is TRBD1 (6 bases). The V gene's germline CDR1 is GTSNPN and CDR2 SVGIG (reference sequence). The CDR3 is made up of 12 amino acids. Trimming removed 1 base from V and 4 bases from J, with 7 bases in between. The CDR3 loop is CAWSGQAYGYTF. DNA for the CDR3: TGTGCCTGGAGTGGACAGGCCTATGGCTACACCTTC.

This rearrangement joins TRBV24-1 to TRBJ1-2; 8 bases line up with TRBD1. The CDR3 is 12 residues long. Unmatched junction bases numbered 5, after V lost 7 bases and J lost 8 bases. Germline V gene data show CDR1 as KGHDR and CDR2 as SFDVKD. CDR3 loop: CATRTGTGGYTF. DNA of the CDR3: TGTGCCACCAGGACCGGGACAGGCGGCTACACCTTC.

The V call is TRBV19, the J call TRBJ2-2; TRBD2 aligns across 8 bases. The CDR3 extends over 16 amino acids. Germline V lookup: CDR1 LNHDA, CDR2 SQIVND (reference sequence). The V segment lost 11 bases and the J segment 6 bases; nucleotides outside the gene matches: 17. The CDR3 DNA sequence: TGTGCCTGTGAAGCGGGGGAAGGGAGTTGGGCCGGGGAGCTGTTTTTT. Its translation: CACEAGEGSWAGELFF.

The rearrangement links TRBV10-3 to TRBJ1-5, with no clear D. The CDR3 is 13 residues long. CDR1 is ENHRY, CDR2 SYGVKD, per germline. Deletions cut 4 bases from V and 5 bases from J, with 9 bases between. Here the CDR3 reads CAISGVGDQPQHF. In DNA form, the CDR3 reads TGTGCCATCAGTGGGGTGGGCGATCAGCCCCAGCATTTT.

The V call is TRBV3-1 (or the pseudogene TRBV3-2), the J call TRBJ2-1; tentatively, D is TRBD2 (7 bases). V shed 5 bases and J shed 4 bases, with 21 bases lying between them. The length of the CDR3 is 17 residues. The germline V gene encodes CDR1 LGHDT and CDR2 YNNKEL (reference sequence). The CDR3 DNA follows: TGTGCCAGCAGCTTTAAGTTTGGGGGGGGGCCGTACAATGAGCAGTTCTTC. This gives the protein CASSFKFGGGPYNEQFF.

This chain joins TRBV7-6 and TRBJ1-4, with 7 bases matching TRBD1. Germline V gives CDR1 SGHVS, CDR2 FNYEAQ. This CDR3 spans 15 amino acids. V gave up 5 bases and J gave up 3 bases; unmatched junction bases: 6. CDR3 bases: TGTGCCAGCAGCGCTAACAGGGGTGCTAATGAAAAACTGTTTTTT. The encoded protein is CASSANRGANEKLFF.

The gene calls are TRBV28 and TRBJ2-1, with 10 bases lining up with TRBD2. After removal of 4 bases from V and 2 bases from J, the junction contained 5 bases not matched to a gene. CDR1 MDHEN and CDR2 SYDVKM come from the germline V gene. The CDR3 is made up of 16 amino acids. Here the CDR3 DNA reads TGTGCCAGCAGTTCCCTAGCGGGAGTCGCCTACAATGAGCAGTTCTTC. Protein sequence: CASSSLAGVAYNEQFF.

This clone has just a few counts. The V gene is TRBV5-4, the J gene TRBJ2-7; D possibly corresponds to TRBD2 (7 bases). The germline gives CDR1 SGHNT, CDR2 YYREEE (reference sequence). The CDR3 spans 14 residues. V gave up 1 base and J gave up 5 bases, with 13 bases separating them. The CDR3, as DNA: TGTGCCAGCAGCTTGTTCGGGGGGCTGAACGAGCAGTACTTC. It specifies CASSLFGGLNEQYF.